Reported below is one T cell receptor (beta chain). The data originate from a study of blood T cell repertoires in COVID-19. Turning to the study itself: Samples came from the United States, Italy and Spain, spanning acute and convalescent COVID-19. The analysed material was cDNA or gDNA that came from T cells, B-cell-depleted T cells, or PBMCs.

Method: immunoSEQ multiplex PCR; TCRdb's copy keeps in-frame clones and lacks some. The repertoire holds some 130,000 clones, with around nine tenths as singletons. Material: peripheral blood. This receptor was taken from a woman in her sixties or seventies with COVID-19, enrolled during active disease.

The CDR3 bases are TGTGCCAGCAGCTTAGGAGGGACAGGGGCCTACGAGCAGTACTTC. It is translated as CASSLGGTGAYEQYF. This rearrangement joins TRBV11-2 to TRBJ2-7, with TRBD1 identical over 10 bases. There are 15 residues in the CDR3. CDR1 is SGHAT and CDR2 is FQNNGV in the germline V gene. J was trimmed by 2 bases and V by 1 base; bases with no gene match: 2.